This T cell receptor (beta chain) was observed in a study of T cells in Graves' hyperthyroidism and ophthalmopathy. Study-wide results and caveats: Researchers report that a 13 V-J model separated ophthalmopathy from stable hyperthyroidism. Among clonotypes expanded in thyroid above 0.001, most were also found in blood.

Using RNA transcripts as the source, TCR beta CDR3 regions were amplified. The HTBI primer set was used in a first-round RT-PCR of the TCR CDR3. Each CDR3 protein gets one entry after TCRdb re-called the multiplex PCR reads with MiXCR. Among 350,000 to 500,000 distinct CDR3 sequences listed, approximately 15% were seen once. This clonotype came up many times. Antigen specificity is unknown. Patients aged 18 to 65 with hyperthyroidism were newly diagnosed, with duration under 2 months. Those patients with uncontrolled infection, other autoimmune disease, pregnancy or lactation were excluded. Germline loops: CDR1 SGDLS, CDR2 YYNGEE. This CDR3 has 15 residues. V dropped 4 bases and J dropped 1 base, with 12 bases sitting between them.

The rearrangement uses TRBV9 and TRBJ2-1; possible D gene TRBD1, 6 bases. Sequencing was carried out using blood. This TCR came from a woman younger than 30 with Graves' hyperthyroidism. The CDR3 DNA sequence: TGTGCCAGCAGCCCACAGGGTAATTCCTACAATGAGCAGTTCTTC. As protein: CASSPQGNSYNEQFF.